A selection of T cell receptor beta chains follows, all from one sample in a study of T cell repertoires in cytomegalovirus infection. Their antigens remain unidentified. TCRdb independently ran MiXCR on the reads; one entry per CDR3 protein. The sample consists of under 850,000 distinct CDR3 sequences, roughly a third of them appearing once. Sequencing was performed on cultured PBMCs, taken from culture after CMV antigen stimulation. The origin of the receptors is a human donor in good health (CMV status not recorded). Some clones in this sample may be carry-over from other donors' samples. CDR3s include the opening cysteine and the closing phenylalanine or tryptophan. D genes are given only for firm matches. A row's size may be missing; if present it is once, few, many or a size class.

clone size,D gene,J gene,CDR3 length,V gene,CDR3 DNA,CDR3 protein
.,TRBD1,TRBJ1-1,16,TRBV7-4,TGTGCCAGCAGACCAGCCCAGGGGGCGGAGAACACTGAAGCTTTCTTT,CASRPAQGAENTEAFF
.,.,TRBJ2-1,14,TRBV12-3/TRBV12-4,TGTGCCAGCACCCCCACCGGGAACCGACTGGAGCAGTTCTTC,CASTPTGNRLEQFF
few,.,TRBJ2-2,15,TRBV7-2,TGTGCCAGCAGCTCCCAGGGCCTTAACACCGGGGAGCTGTTTTTT,CASSSQGLNTGELFF
.,.,TRBJ2-3,13,TRBV4-1,TGCGCCAGCAGCATGACCAGTCCAGATACGCAGTATTTT,CASSMTSPDTQYF
few,.,TRBJ1-5,18,TRBV7-2,TGTGCCAGCAGCTTAATGTCTCGGGGGGGATGGGGCAATCAGCCCCAGCATTTT,CASSLMSRGGWGNQPQHF
few,TRBD1,TRBJ1-2,14,TRBV6-1,TGTGCCAGCAGGACCGGGACAGGGATCTATGGCTACACCTTC,CASRTGTGIYGYTF
few,.,TRBJ1-1,12,TRBV6-6,TGTGCCACCTACCCCCCGAACACTGAAGCTTTCTTT,CATYPPNTEAFF
.,TRBD1,TRBJ1-1,15,TRBV19,TGTGCCAGTTCGGGGACAGGGGCGGAGGAGGCTGAAGCTTTCTTT,CASSGTGAEEAEAFF
.,TRBD1,TRBJ1-1,14,TRBV11-2,TGTGCCAGCAGCTCCCCCGGGACAGGCTATGAAGCTTTCTTT,CASSSPGTGYEAFF
few,.,TRBJ2-3,16,TRBV5-4,TGTGCCAGCAGCTTGGCGGGCGGGGCGAACACAGATACGCAGTATTTT,CASSLAGGANTDTQYF
few,.,TRBJ1-2,14,TRBV6-5,TGTGCCAGCAGTTACTCGAGGACAGTTGGCGGCTACACCTTC,CASSYSRTVGGYTF
.,TRBD1,TRBJ1-1,13,TRBV28,TGTGCCAGCAGTTTAGGCAGGGGGCTTGAAGCTTTCTTT,CASSLGRGLEAFF
few,TRBD1,TRBJ1-5,17,TRBV7-2,TGTGCCAGCAGCTTAGGTCGGACAGGGGGACCAAATCAGCCCCAGCATTTT,CASSLGRTGGPNQPQHF
.,.,TRBJ2-1,15,TRBV7-2,TGTGCCAGCAGCTTAACAGGGGACTCCCTCTTTGAGCAGTTCTTC,CASSLTGDSLFEQFF
.,TRBD2,TRBJ2-1,12,TRBV7-9,TGTGCCAGCAGCTTATCCCGGGACTATAAGTTCTTC,CASSLSRDYKFF
.,.,TRBJ2-2,14,TRBV11-3,TGTGCCAGCAGCTTAGGTGGTTATATCGGGGAGCTGTTTTTT,CASSLGGYIGELFF
.,TRBD2,TRBJ2-3,14,TRBV12-5,TGTGCTAGTGTGAGGGGACTAGCGGGAGATACGCAGTATTTT,CASVRGLAGDTQYF
.,.,TRBJ2-1,15,TRBV6-5,TGTGCCAGCAGTTTCGAGAGGCGGGCCTACAATGAGCAGTTCTTC,CASSFERRAYNEQFF